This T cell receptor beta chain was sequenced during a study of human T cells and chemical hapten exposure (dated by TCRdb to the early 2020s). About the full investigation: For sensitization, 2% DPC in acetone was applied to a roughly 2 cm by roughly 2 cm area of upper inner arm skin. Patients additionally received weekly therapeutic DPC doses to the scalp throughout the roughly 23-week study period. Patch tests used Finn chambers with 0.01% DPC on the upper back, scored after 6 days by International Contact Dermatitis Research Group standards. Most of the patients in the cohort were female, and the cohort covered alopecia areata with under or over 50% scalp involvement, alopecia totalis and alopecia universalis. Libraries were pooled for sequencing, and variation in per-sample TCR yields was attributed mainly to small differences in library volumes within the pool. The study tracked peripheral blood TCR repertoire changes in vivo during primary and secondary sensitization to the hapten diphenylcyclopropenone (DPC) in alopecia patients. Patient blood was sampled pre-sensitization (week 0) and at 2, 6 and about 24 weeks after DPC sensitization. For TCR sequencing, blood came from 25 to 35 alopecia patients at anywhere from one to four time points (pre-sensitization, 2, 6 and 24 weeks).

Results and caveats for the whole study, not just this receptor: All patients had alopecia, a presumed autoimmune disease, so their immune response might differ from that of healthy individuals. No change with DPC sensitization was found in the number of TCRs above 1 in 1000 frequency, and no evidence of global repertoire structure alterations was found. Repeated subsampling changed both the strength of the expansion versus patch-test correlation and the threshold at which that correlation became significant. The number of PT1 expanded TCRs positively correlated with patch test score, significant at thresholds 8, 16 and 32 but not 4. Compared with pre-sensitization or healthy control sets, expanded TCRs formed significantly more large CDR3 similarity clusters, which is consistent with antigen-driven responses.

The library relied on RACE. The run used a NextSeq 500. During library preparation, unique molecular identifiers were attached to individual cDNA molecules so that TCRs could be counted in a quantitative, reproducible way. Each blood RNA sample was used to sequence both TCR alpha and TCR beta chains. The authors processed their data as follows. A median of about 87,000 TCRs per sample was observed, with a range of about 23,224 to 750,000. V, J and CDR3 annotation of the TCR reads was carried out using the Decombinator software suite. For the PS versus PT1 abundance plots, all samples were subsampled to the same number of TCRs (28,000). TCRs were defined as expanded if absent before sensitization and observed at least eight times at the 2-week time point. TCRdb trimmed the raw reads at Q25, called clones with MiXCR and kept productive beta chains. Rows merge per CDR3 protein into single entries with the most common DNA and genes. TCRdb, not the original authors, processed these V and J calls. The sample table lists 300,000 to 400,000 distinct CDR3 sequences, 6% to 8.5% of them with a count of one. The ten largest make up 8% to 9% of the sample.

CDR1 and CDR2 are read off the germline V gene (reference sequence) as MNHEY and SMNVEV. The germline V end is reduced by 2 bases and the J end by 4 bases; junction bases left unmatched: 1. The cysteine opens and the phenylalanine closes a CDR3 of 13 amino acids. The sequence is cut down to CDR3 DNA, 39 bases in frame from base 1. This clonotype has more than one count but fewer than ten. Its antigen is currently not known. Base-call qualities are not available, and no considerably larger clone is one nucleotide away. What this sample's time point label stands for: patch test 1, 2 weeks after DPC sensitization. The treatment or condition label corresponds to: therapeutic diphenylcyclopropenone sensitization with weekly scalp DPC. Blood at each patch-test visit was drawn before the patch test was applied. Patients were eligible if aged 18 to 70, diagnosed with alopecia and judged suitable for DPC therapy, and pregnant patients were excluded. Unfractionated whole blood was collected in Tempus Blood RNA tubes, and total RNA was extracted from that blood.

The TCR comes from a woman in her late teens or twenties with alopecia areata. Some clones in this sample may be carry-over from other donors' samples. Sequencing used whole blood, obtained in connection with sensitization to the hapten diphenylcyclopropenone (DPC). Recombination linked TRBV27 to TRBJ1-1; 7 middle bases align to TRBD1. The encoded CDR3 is CASSLKGATEAFF. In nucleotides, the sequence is TGTGCCAGCAGTTTAAAGGGGGCCACTGAAGCTTTCTTT.